A selection of T cell receptor beta chains follows, all from one sample in a study of low-dose radiotherapy and immunotherapy resistance in tumors. Using its own MiXCR run on the reads, TCRdb lists one record per CDR3 protein. Of 95,000 to 100,000 distinct CDR3 sequences in the sample, under 25% were seen once. The specimen was PBMCs, collected after low-dose radiotherapy plus immunotherapy. These receptor sequences come from a male donor with prostate cancer. Each CDR3 is given with its conserved first and last residue. Each record gives: CDR3 protein, CDR3 DNA, clone size, J gene, V gene, D gene. A D gene is named only where the DNA matches it firmly. Size tells how often a clone was seen (once, few, many) or the class of an expanded clone, and some rows leave it out.

CASTVSLSEQETQYF	TGTGCCAGCACCGTGAGCTTATCCGAACAAGAGACCCAGTACTTC	many	TRBJ2-5	TRBV5-4	.
CASSQTQFRGAGEQFF	TGCGCCAGCAGCCAGACCCAATTCCGGGGGGCTGGTGAGCAGTTCTTC	many	TRBJ2-1	TRBV4-1	.
CASSQGTPGGGRYEQYF	TGCGCCAGCAGTCAAGGGACCCCTGGCGGGGGGAGGTACGAGCAGTACTTC	many	TRBJ2-7	TRBV23-1	TRBD2
CASSQQGSDTQYF	TGTGCCAGCAGCCAACAGGGTTCAGATACGCAGTATTTT	many	TRBJ2-3	TRBV13	.
CSVDKRPGNTEAFF	TGCAGCGTTGATAAGCGACCAGGGAACACTGAAGCTTTCTTT	.	TRBJ1-1	TRBV29-1	.
CASGLDREWDEQYF	TGTGCTAGTGGTTTGGACAGGGAATGGGACGAGCAGTACTTC	.	TRBJ2-7	TRBV12-5	.
CASSLDRGYKETQYF	TGTGCCAGCAGCTTGGATCGGGGCTATAAAGAGACCCAGTACTTC	many	TRBJ2-5	TRBV5-4	.
CASSPSAIGTGVHEQYF	TGTGCCAGCAGCCCCTCGGCTATCGGGACAGGGGTTCACGAGCAGTACTTC	many	TRBJ2-7	TRBV6-5	TRBD1
CASSHAGLAGGLYF	TGTGCCAGCAGCCACGCGGGACTAGCGGGGGGTCTGTACTTC	many	TRBJ2-5	TRBV3-1	TRBD2
CATSDWPRSDEQFF	TGTGCCACCAGTGATTGGCCCCGGAGCGATGAGCAGTTCTTC	many	TRBJ2-1	TRBV24-1	.
CASSRDLASTDTQYF	TGTGCCAGCAGTAGGGACTTAGCTTCCACAGATACGCAGTATTTT	.	TRBJ2-3	TRBV6-2/TRBV6-3	.
CASSATGGGKETQYF	TGTGCCAGCAGTGCCACAGGGGGCGGTAAAGAGACCCAGTACTTC	few	TRBJ2-5	TRBV28	TRBD1
CASSLDRRMNTEAFF	TGCGCCAGCAGCTTGGACAGGCGCATGAACACTGAAGCTTTCTTT	.	TRBJ1-1	TRBV5-1	.
CASSYSGLDGEQFF	TGTGCCAGCAGTTACTCGGGACTAGATGGTGAGCAGTTCTTC	many	TRBJ2-1	TRBV6-6	TRBD2
CASSGTGGPYEQYF	TGTGCCAGCAGCGGGACAGGGGGACCCTACGAGCAGTACTTC	many	TRBJ2-7	TRBV11-2	TRBD1
CASRAPRVNEKLFF	TGCGCCAGCAGGGCCCCCAGGGTAAATGAAAAACTGTTTTTT	.	TRBJ1-4	TRBV10-1	.
CASSLWGPGDEQYF	TGTGCCAGCAGCTTATGGGGGCCTGGGGACGAGCAGTACTTC	many	TRBJ2-7	TRBV7-9	.
CASSSLGGKLFF	TGTGCCAGCAGTTCTCTAGGGGGGAAACTGTTTTTT	.	TRBJ1-4	TRBV6-5	.
CASSDLGTYEQYF	TGTGCCAGCAGTGATCTGGGAACCTACGAGCAGTACTTC	many	TRBJ2-7	TRBV6-2/TRBV6-3	.
CASSLTGTSYEQYF	TGCGCCAGCAGCTTGACAGGGACGAGCTACGAGCAGTACTTC	many	TRBJ2-7	TRBV5-1	.
CSARLAGTTYEQYF	TGCAGTGCCAGACTAGCGGGGACCACCTACGAGCAGTACTTC	many	TRBJ2-7	TRBV20-1	TRBD2
CSARDVAGPRNTIYF	TGCAGTGCTAGAGATGTTGCGGGACCCCGAAACACCATATATTTT	many	TRBJ1-3	TRBV20-1	.
CATSDQRGGGSGTQYF	TGTGCCACCAGTGACCAAAGGGGCGGGGGAAGTGGTACGCAGTATTTT	many	TRBJ2-3	TRBV24-1	TRBD2
CASSLGTGDYGYTF	TGTGCCAGCAGCTTGGGGACAGGCGACTATGGCTACACCTTC	many	TRBJ1-2	TRBV13	TRBD1
CATSLGQGSTDTQYF	TGTGCCACCAGCCTTGGACAGGGGAGCACAGATACGCAGTATTTT	.	TRBJ2-3	TRBV24-1	TRBD1
CASSLGGRETQYF	TGTGCCAGCAGCTTGGGGGGCCGGGAGACCCAGTACTTC	many	TRBJ2-5	TRBV5-5	.
CASSSGTSGYWDEETQYF	TGTGCCAGCAGTTCCGGGACTAGCGGCTACTGGGATGAGGAGACCCAGTACTTC	many	TRBJ2-5	TRBV3-1	TRBD2
CASNRGDYEQYF	TGTGCCAGTAACAGGGGAGACTACGAGCAGTACTTC	many	TRBJ2-7	TRBV6-2/TRBV6-3	TRBD1
CASKLTGSSSYNEQFF	TGTGCCAGCAAGCTCACAGGGTCAAGCTCCTACAATGAGCAGTTCTTC	many	TRBJ2-1	TRBV2	.
CASRQGGGRFTEAFF	TGTGCCAGCAGACAGGGAGGAGGCCGGTTCACTGAAGCTTTCTTT	many	TRBJ1-1	TRBV28	.
CASSEDMQETQYF	TGTGCCAGCAGTGAGGACATGCAAGAGACCCAGTACTTC	many	TRBJ2-5	TRBV6-1	.
CASSPYGGDQPQHF	TGTGCCAGCAGTCCATACGGGGGCGATCAGCCCCAGCATTTT	.	TRBJ1-5	TRBV6-5	.
CASTPTRILPYEQYF	TGTGCCAGCACCCCTACGAGGATATTACCCTACGAGCAGTACTTC	many	TRBJ2-7	TRBV2	.
CASSQDSQGSFTSGNTIYF	TGTGCCAGCAGCCAAGATTCCCAGGGATCCTTTACATCTGGAAACACCATATATTTT	many	TRBJ1-3	TRBV4-2	.
CASSSITGELFF	TGTGCCAGCAGCTCGATCACCGGGGAGCTGTTTTTT	many	TRBJ2-2	TRBV3-1	.
CASSYMAGGSLETQYF	TGTGCCAGCAGCTATATGGCGGGGGGGTCGTTAGAGACCCAGTACTTC	many	TRBJ2-5	TRBV7-3	TRBD2
CASSAVGPSDNEQFF	TGTGCCAGCAGTGCGGTTGGCCCATCGGACAATGAGCAGTTCTTC	.	TRBJ2-1	TRBV9	.
CASSSPRGSEQPQHF	TGTGCCAGCAGTTCCCCCCGGGGCTCCGAACAGCCCCAGCATTTT	many	TRBJ1-5	TRBV6-2/TRBV6-3	.
CSVDETLSYGYTF	TGCAGCGTTGACGAAACCTTGTCCTATGGCTACACCTTC	many	TRBJ1-2	TRBV29-1	.
CSARDIKRGDYNEQFF	TGCAGTGCTAGAGATATTAAGCGGGGGGACTACAATGAGCAGTTCTTC	many	TRBJ2-1	TRBV20-1	TRBD2
CASTFGLAYSGANVLTF	TGTGCCAGTACATTTGGGCTGGCCTACTCTGGGGCCAACGTCCTGACTTTC	many	TRBJ2-6	TRBV19	.
CASRPGATFPHETQYF	TGTGCCAGCAGACCAGGAGCGACCTTCCCCCATGAGACCCAGTACTTC	.	TRBJ2-5	TRBV28	.
CASSLTSANTEAFF	TGCGCCAGCAGCTTGACATCGGCGAACACTGAAGCTTTCTTT	many	TRBJ1-1	TRBV5-1	.
CSARAGRGDTDTQYF	TGCAGTGCTAGAGCTGGGAGGGGAGACACAGATACGCAGTATTTT	many	TRBJ2-3	TRBV20-1	TRBD2
CASPKPPLVAGGDEQYF	TGTGCCAGCCCCAAACCCCCACTTGTGGCGGGGGGGGACGAGCAGTACTTC	many	TRBJ2-7	TRBV21-1	.
CASSLHGGAGDTQYF	TGTGCCAGCAGCTTACACGGGGGGGCTGGAGATACGCAGTATTTT	many	TRBJ2-3	TRBV7-2	TRBD2
CASSNFDEQFF	TGTGCCAGTAGCAATTTCGATGAGCAGTTCTTC	many	TRBJ2-1	TRBV19	.
CSARDPGASSYEQYF	TGCAGTGCTAGAGATCCCGGGGCCAGCTCCTACGAGCAGTACTTC	many	TRBJ2-7	TRBV20-1	.